This T cell receptor (beta chain) came from a study of blood T cell repertoires in COVID-19. The wider study: COVID-19 samples collected from the United States, Italy and Spain covered acute and convalescent phases. T cells, B-cell-depleted T cells, or PBMCs supplied cDNA or gDNA.

Allocation to cohorts depended on clinical history reported by the participants. Using immunoSEQ multiplex PCR, the repertoire was profiled, and TCRdb retains in-frame clones only, with some absent. The data show over 200,000 clones, approximately 90% seen once. Source material: PBMCs or T cells enriched from blood (not recorded which). This clonotype originated in a human donor in a cohort exposed to, infected with or recovered from COVID-19 (not recorded which). The donor label of this sample is uncertain.

CDR3 nucleotides: TGTGCCAGCAGCCAAGACAAGGACAGGGGCTACAATGAGCAGTTCTTC. Translation gives CASSQDKDRGYNEQFF. This rearrangement joins TRBV14 to TRBJ2-1; TRBD1 matches at 9 bases. V was clipped by 0 bases and J by 3 bases; unmatched bases: 3. Per germline, CDR1 SGHDN and CDR2 FVKESK. The CDR3 sequence is 16 residues long. Full variable domain (missing parts from reference TRBV14 and TRBJ2-1): EAGVTQFPSHSVIEKGQTVTLRCDPISGHDNLYWYRRVMGKEIKFLLHFVKESKQDESGMPNNRFLAERTGGTYSTLKVQPAELEDSGVYFCASSQDKDRGYNEQFFGPGTRLTVL.